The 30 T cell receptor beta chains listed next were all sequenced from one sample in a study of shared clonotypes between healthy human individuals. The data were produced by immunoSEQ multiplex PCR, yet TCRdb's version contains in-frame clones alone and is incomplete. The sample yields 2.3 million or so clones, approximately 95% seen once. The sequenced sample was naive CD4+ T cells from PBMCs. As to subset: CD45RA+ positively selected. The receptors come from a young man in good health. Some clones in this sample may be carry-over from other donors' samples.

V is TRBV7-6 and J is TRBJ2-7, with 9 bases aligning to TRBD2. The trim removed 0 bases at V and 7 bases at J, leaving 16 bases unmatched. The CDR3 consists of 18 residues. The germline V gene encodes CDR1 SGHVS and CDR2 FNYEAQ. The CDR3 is CASSLALGLAGPPSEQYF. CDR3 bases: TGTGCCAGCAGCTTAGCGTTGGGCCTAGCGGGACCTCCGTCGGAGCAGTACTTC.

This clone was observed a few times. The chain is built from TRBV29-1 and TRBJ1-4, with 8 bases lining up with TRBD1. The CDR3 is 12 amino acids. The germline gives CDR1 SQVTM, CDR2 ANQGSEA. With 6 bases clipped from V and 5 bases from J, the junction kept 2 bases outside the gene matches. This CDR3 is CSVGDRNEKLFF. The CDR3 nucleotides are TGCAGCGTAGGGGACAGGAATGAAAAACTGTTTTTT.

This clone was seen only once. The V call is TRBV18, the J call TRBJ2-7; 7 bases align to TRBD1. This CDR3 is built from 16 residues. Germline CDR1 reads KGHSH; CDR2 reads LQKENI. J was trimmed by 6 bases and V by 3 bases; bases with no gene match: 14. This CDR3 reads CASSPSLGTAYAEQYF. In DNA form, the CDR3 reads TGTGCCAGCTCACCTAGTCTCGGGACAGCCTACGCCGAGCAGTACTTC.

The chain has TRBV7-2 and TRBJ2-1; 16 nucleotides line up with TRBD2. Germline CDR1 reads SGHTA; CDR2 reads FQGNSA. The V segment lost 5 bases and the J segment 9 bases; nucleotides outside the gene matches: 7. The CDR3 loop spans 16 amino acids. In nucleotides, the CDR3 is TGTGCCAGCAGCCAAGTGGGACTAGCGGGAGGGCTTGAGCAGTTCTTC. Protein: CASSQVGLAGGLEQFF.

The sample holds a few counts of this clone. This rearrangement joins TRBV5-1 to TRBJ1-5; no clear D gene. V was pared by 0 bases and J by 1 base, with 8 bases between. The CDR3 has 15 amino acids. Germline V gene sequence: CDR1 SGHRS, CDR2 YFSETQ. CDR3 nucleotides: TGCGCCAGCAGCTTGGGGGAGCGGAGCAATCAGCCCCAGCATTTT. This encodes CASSLGERSNQPQHF.

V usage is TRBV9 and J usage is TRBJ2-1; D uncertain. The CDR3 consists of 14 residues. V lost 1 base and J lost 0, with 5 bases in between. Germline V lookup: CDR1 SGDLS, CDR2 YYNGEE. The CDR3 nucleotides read TGTGCCAGCAGCGTACAGAGCTCCTACAATGAGCAGTTCTTC. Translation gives CASSVQSSYNEQFF.

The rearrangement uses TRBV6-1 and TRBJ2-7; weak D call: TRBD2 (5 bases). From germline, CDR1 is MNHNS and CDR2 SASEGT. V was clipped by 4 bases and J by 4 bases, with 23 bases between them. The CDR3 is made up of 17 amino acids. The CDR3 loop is CASSGSLGSEKFYEQYF. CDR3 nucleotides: TGTGCCAGCAGTGGCTCGCTGGGTAGCGAAAAGTTTTACGAGCAGTACTTC.

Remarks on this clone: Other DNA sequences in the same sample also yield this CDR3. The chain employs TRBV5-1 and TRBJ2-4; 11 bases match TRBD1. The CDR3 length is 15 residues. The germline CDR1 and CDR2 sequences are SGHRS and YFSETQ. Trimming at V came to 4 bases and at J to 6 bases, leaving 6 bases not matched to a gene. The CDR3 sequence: CASSPGQGAGNIQYF. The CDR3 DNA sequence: TGCGCCAGCAGCCCAGGACAGGGGGCGGGAAACATTCAGTACTTC.

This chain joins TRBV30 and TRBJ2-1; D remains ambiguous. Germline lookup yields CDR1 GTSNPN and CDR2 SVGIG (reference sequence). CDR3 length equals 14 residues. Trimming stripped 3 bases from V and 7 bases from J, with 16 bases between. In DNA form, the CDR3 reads TGTGCCTGGAGCGAATTAAATAAAGTGAATGAGCAGTTCTTC. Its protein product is CAWSELNKVNEQFF.

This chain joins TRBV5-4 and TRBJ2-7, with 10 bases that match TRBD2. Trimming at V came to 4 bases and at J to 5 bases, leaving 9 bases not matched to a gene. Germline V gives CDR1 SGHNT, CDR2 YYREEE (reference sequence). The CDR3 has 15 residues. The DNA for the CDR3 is TGTGCCAGCAGCCGGAGCGGGAGGGCCCCCGACGAGCAGTACTTC. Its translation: CASSRSGRAPDEQYF.

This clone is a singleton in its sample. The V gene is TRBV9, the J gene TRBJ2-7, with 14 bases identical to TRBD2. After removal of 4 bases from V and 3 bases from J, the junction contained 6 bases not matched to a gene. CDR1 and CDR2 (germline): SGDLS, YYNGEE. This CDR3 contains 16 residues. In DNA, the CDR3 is TGTGCCAGCAGCCCGGGGACTAGCGGGAGAATCTACGAGCAGTACTTC. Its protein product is CASSPGTSGRIYEQYF.

CDR3 amino acids: CSVEDLAGVYNEQFF. CDR3 sequence (DNA): TGCAGCGTTGAAGATTTGGCGGGAGTCTACAATGAGCAGTTCTTC. The genes are TRBV29-1 and TRBJ2-1; TRBD2 matches at 7 bases. The CDR3 extends over 15 amino acids. Unmatched junction bases numbered 5, after V lost 0 bases and J lost 3 bases. In germline, CDR1 is SQVTM, CDR2 ANQGSEA.

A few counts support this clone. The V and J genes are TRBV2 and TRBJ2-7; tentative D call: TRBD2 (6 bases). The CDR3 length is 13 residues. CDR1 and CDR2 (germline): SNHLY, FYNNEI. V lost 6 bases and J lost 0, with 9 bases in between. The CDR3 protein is CASRQGLSYEQYF. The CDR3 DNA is TGTGCCAGCAGGCAGGGACTCTCCTACGAGCAGTACTTC.

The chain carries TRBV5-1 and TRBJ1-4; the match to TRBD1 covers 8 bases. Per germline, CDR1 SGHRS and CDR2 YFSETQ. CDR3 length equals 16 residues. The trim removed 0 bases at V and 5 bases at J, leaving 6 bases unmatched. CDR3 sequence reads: CASSLAGRGRNEKLFF. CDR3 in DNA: TGCGCCAGCAGCTTGGCGGGCAGGGGGCGGAATGAAAAACTGTTTTTT.

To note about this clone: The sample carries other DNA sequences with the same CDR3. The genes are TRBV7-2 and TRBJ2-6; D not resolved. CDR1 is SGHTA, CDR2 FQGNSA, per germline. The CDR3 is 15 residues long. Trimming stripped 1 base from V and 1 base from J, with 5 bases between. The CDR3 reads CASSLVGSGANVLTF. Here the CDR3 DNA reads TGTGCCAGCAGCTTAGTGGGATCTGGGGCCAACGTCCTGACTTTC.

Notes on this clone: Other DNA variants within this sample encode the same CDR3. The CDR3 spells CASSLEGTNTGELFF. For the CDR3, the DNA is TGCGCCAGCAGCTTGGAGGGGACCAACACCGGGGAGCTGTTTTTT. The rearrangement links TRBV5-1 to TRBJ2-2, with D perhaps matching TRBD1 or TRBD2 (5 bases each). The CDR3 has 15 amino acids. Trimming stripped 0 bases from V and 2 bases from J, with 8 bases between. Germline CDR1 SGHRS, CDR2 YFSETQ.

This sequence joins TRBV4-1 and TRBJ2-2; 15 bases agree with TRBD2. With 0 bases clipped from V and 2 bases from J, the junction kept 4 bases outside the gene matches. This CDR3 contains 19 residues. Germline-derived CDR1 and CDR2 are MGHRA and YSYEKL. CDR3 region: CASSQEGLAGGGNTGELFF. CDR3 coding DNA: TGCGCCAGCAGCCAAGAAGGACTAGCGGGAGGGGGAAACACCGGGGAGCTGTTTTTT.

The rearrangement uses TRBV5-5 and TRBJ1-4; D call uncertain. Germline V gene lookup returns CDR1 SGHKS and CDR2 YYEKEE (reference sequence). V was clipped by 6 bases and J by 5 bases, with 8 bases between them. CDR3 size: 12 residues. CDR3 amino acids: CASMAVNEKLFF. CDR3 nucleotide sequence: TGTGCCAGCATGGCAGTAAATGAAAAACTGTTTTTT.

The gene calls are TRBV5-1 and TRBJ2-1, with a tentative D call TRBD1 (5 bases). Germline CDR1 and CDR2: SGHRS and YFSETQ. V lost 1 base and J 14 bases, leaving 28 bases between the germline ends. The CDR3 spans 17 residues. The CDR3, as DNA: TGCGCCAGCAGCTTGACTGTCGCAGGGCCCGGCAGCAAGGTAGAGTTCTTC. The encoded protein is CASSLTVAGPGSKVEFF. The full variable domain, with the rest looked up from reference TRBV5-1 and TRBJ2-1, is KAGVTQTPRYLIKTRGQQVTLSCSPISGHRSVSWYQQTPGQGLQFLFEYFSETQRNKGNFPGRFSGRQFSNSRSEMNVSTLELGDSALYLCASSLTVAGPGSKVEFFGPGTRLTVL.

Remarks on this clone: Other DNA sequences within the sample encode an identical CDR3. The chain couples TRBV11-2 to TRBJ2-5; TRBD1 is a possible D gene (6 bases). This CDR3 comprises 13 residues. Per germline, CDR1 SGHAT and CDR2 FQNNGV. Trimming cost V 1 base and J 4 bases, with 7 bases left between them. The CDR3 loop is CASSLAGVETQYF. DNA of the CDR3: TGTGCCAGCAGCTTAGCAGGGGTAGAGACCCAGTACTTC.

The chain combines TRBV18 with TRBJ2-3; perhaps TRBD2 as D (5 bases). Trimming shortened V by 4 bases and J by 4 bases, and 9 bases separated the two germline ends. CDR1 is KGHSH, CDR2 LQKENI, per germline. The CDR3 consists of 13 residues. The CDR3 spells CASSHGLSDTQYF. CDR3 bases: TGTGCCAGCTCACACGGACTTTCAGATACGCAGTATTTT.

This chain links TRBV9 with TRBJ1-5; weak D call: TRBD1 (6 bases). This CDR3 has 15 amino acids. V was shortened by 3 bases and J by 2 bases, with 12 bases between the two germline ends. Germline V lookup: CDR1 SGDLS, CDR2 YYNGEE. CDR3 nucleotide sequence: TGTGCCAGCAGCGCAGGGGAATGGGGCAATCAGCCCCAGCATTTT. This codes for CASSAGEWGNQPQHF.

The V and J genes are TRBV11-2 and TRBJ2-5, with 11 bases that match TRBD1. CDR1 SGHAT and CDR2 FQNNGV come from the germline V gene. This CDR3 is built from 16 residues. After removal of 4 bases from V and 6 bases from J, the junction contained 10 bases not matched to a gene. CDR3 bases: TGTGCCAGCAGCTCCTTTCGGGACAGGGGGGGGAAGACCCAGTACTTC. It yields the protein CASSSFRDRGGKTQYF.

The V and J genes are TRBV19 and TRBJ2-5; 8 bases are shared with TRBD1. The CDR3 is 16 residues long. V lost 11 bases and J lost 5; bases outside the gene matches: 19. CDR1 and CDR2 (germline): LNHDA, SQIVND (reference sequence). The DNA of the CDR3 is TGTGCCTCAAGGGAATCAGACGGGACAGGAAGGGAGACCCAGTACTTC. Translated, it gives CASRESDGTGRETQYF. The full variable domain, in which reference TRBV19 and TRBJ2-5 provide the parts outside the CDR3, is DGGITQSPKYLFRKEGQNVTLSCEQNLNHDAMYWYRQDPGQGLRLIYYSQIVNDFQKGDIAEGYSVSREKKESFPLTVTSAQKNPTAFYLCASRESDGTGRETQYFGPGTRLLVL.

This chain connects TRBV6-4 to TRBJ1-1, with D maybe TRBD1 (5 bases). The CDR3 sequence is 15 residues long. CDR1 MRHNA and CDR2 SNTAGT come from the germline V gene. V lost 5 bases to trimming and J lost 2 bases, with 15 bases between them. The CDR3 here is CASSSIPGGNTEAFF. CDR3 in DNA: TGTGCCAGCAGTAGTATCCCCGGGGGAAACACTGAAGCTTTCTTT.

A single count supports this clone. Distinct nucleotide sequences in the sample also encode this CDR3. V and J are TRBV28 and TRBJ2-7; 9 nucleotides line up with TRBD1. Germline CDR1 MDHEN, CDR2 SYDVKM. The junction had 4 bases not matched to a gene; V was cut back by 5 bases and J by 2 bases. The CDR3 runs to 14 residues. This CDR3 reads CASSPGTGPYEQYF. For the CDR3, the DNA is TGTGCCAGCAGTCCCGGGACAGGGCCCTACGAGCAGTACTTC.

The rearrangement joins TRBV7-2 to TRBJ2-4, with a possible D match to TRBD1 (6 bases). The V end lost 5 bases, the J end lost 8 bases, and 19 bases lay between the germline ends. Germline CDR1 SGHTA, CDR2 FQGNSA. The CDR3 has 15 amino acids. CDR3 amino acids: CASSPETGNKDIQYF. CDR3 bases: TGTGCCAGCAGCCCGGAAACAGGGAACAAGGACATTCAGTACTTC.

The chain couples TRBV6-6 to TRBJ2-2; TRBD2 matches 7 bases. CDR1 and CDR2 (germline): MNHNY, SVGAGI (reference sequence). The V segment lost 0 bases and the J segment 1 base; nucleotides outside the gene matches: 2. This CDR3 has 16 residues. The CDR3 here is CASSYSIAGNTGELFF. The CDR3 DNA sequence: TGTGCCAGCAGTTACTCCATAGCGGGGAACACCGGGGAGCTGTTTTTT.

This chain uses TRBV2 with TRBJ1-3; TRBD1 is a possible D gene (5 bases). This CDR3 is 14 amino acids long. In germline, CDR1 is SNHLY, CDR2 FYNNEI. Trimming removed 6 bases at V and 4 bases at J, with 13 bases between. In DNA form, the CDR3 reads TGTGCCAGCAGCGCCGCGCGGGGGGGAAACACCATATATTTT. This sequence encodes CASSAARGGNTIYF.

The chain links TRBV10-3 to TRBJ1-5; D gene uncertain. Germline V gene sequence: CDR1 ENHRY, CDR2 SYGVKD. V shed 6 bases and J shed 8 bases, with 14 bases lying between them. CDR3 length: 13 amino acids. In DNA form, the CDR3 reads TGTGCCATCAGCCTGGACGGATTCGAGCCCCAGCATTTT. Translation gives CAISLDGFEPQHF.